The source of this T cell receptor beta chain is a study of OX40 agonist ivuxolimab in advanced cancers. Looking at the study overall: Patients received the agonistic anti-OX40 (CD134) antibody ivuxolimab.

Germline V gene lookup returns CDR1 SGDLS and CDR2 YYNGEE. This CDR3 region has 17 residues. Trimming stripped 0 bases from V and 0 bases from J, with 13 bases between. The table came from immunoSEQ multiplex PCR; TCRdb's copy has only in-frame clones and leaves some out. The repertoire holds about 48,000 clones, more than 85% seen once, with around 4.7% in the top ten. The receptor was derived from an adult with an advanced solid tumor such as melanoma, head and neck, liver or kidney cancer. V is TRBV9 and J is TRBJ2-1; D tentatively fits TRBD1 or TRBD2 (5 bases each). Sequencing was performed on CD4+ or CD8+ T cells sorted from blood, taken in a trial of the OX40 agonist ivuxolimab. The CDR3 bases are TGTGCCAGCAGCGTAGTAGGAGAGGGGTACTCCTACAATGAGCAGTTCTTC. This encodes CASSVVGEGYSYNEQFF.